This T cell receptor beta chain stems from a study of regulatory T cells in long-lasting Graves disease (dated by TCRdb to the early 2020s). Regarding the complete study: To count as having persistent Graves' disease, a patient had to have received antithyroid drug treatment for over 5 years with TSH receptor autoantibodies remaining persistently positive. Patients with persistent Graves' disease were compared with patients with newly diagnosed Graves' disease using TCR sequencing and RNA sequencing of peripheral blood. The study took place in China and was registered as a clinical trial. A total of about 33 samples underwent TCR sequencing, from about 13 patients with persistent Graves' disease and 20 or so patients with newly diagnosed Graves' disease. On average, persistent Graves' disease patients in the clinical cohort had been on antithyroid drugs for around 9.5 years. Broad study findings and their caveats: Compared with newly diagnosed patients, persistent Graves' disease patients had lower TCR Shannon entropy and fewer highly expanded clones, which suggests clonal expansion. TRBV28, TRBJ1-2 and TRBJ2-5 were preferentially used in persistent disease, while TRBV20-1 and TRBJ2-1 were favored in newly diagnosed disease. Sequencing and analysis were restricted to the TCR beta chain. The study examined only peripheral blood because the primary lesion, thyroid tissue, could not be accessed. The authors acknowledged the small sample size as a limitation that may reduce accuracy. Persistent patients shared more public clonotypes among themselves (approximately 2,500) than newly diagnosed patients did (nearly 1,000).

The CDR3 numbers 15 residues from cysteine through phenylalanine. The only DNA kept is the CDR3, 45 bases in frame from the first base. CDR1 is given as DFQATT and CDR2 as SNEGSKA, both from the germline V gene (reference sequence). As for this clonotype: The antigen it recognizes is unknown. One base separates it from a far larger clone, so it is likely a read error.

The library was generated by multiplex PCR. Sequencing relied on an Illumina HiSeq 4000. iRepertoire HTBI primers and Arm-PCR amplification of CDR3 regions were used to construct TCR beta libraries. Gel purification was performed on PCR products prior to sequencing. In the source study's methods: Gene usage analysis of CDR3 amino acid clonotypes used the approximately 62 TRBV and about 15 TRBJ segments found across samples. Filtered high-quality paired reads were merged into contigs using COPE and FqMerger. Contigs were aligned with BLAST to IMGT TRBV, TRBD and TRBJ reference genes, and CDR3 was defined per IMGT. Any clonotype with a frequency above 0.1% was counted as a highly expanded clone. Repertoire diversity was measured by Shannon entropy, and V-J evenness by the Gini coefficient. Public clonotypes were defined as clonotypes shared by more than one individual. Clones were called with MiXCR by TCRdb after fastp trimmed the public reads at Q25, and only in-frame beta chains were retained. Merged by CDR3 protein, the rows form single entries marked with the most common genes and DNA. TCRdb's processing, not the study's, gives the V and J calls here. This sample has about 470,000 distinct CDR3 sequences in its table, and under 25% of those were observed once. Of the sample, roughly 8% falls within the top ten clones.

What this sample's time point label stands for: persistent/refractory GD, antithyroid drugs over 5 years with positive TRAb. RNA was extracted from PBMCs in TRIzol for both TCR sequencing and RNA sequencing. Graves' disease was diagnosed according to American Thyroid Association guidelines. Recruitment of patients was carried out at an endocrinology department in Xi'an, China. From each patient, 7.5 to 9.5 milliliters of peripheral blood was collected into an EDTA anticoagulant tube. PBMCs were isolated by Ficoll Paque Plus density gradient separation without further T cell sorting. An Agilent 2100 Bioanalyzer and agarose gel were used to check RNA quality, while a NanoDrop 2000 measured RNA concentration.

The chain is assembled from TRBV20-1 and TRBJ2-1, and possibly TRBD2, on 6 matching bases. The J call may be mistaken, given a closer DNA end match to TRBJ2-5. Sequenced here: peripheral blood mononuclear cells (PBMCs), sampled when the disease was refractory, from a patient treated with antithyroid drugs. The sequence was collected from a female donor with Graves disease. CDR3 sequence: CSAFAPTGARETQYF. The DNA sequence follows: TGCAGTGCTTTCGCACCAACGGGAGCACGAGAGACCCAGTACTTC.